The 11 T cell receptor beta chains in this list originate from one sample, sequenced in a study of cytomegalovirus exposure and HLA in healthy donors. Primers: 60 Vbeta forward and 13 Jbeta reverse. Method: immunoSEQ multiplex PCR; TCRdb's copy keeps in-frame clones and lacks some. This table has 150,000 to 200,000 clones, about 75% appearing once. Sequenced input: PBMCs. Receptors were obtained from a male donor in good health and CMV-seronegative.

The rearrangement joins TRBV19 to TRBJ1-1, with 7 bases matching TRBD1. The CDR3 loop spans 13 amino acids. Trimming removed 6 bases from V and 1 base from J; junction bases left unmatched: 2. Germline V lookup: CDR1 LNHDA, CDR2 SQIVND (reference sequence). The CDR3 region has the DNA TGTGCCAGTAGGAGACAGGGGAACACTGAAGCTTTCTTT. Translation gives CASRRQGNTEAFF.

The chain has TRBV7-6 and TRBJ1-5; TRBD1 agrees at 8 bases. The CDR3 has 15 residues. Germline CDR1 and CDR2: SGHVS and FNYEAQ. Trimming cost V 1 base and J 5 bases; bases outside gene matches: 4. The CDR3 spells CASSLEPGGDQPQHF. As DNA, the CDR3 is TGTGCCAGCAGCTTAGAGCCAGGGGGCGATCAGCCCCAGCATTTT.

This chain links TRBV5-1 with TRBJ2-2, with D possibly TRBD2 on 6 matching bases. Looked up from germline, CDR1 is SGHRS and CDR2 is YFSETQ. The CDR3 totals 15 residues. The V gene lost 6 bases and the J gene lost 1 base, with 13 bases spanning the gap. The CDR3 reads CASMSGTVNTGELFF. The CDR3 bases are TGCGCCAGCATGTCAGGGACTGTGAACACCGGGGAGCTGTTTTTT.

This sequence joins TRBV9 and TRBJ2-5, with D maybe TRBD1 (5 bases). Between the trimmed V and J ends, which lost 4 bases and 2 bases, there was a span of 15 bases. CDR1 is SGDLS and CDR2 is YYNGEE in the germline V gene. CDR3 size: 15 residues. This chain's CDR3 is CASSLAGITQETQYF. DNA of the CDR3: TGTGCCAGCAGCTTAGCAGGGATAACTCAAGAGACCCAGTACTTC.

V gene TRBV5-1 combines with J gene TRBJ2-1; D not certain. The CDR3 is made up of 15 amino acids. V was pared by 0 bases and J by 6 bases, with 13 bases between. Germline values: CDR1 SGHRS, CDR2 YFSETQ. The CDR3 sequence: CASSLELHRGNEQFF. The DNA for the CDR3 is TGCGCCAGCAGCTTGGAGCTGCACCGAGGCAATGAGCAGTTCTTC. The complete variable domain, with remaining parts taken from reference TRBV5-1 and TRBJ2-1, reads KAGVTQTPRYLIKTRGQQVTLSCSPISGHRSVSWYQQTPGQGLQFLFEYFSETQRNKGNFPGRFSGRQFSNSRSEMNVSTLELGDSALYLCASSLELHRGNEQFFGPGTRLTVL.

This clone was counted only a few times. The rearrangement joins TRBV28 to TRBJ1-2; no clear D. The CDR3 is made up of 13 amino acids. V lost 6 bases, J lost 0 bases, and 8 bases lay in between. Germline V lookup: CDR1 MDHEN, CDR2 SYDVKM. In nucleotides, the CDR3 is TGTGCCAGCAGCCTACCGGCTAACTATGGCTACACCTTC. This codes for CASSLPANYGYTF.

CDR3 protein: CASMLDRGAYNEQFF. CDR3 nucleotides: TGTGCCAGTATGCTGGACAGGGGCGCCTACAATGAGCAGTTCTTC. The chain recombines TRBV19 with TRBJ2-1; the match to TRBD1 covers 9 bases. CDR3 length equals 15 residues. Germline V gene lookup returns CDR1 LNHDA and CDR2 SQIVND (reference sequence). The V gene end was trimmed by 7 bases and the J gene end by 2 bases; junction bases not matched to a gene: 6.

This sequence joins TRBV18 and TRBJ1-1; D is unresolved. There are 12 residues in the CDR3. V lost 4 bases and J lost 5, with 8 bases in between. From germline, CDR1 is KGHSH and CDR2 LQKENI. This CDR3 reads CASSLTGTEAFF. In DNA form, the CDR3 reads TGTGCCAGCTCACTAACCGGTACTGAAGCTTTCTTT.

Written as DNA, the CDR3 is TGTGCCATCAGGACTGCCGGGACAGGGAATGAGGGCTACACCTTC. Its translation: CAIRTAGTGNEGYTF. J is TRBJ1-2 and V is TRBV10-3, with 9 bases that match TRBD1. The CDR3 has 15 residues. CDR1 is ENHRY and CDR2 is SYGVKD in the germline V gene. Germline trimming cut 6 bases from V and 8 bases from J; bases unmatched to any gene: 13.

This clone has just one count. The chain joins TRBV5-5 to TRBJ2-3; no clear D gene. The CDR3 contains 16 residues. V lost 0 bases and J lost 2, with 13 bases in between. The germline V gene encodes CDR1 SGHKS and CDR2 YYEKEE (reference sequence). The CDR3 spells CASSLGVVLTTDTQYF. The CDR3, as DNA: TGTGCCAGCAGCTTGGGTGTGGTCCTAACCACAGATACGCAGTATTTT.

This rearrangement joins TRBV7-9 to TRBJ2-7, with TRBD2 identical over 8 bases. The CDR3 is 14 residues long. Per the germline V gene, CDR1 is SEHNR and CDR2 is FQNEAQ (reference sequence). After removal of 6 bases from V and 5 bases from J, the junction contained 9 bases not matched to a gene. The CDR3 bases are TGTGCCAGCAGTAAGTCGGGGGGGGGCGACGAGCAGTACTTC. Protein: CASSKSGGGDEQYF.